These T cell receptor beta chains were read from a single sample in a study of cytomegalovirus exposure and HLA in healthy donors. Here immunoSEQ multiplex PCR was the method, and the copy in TCRdb shows in-frame clones only, minus some. The sample includes about 120,000 clones, roughly 79% seen only once; the top ten take 1.6%. The sequenced material came from PBMCs. The source is a woman between 18 and 30 years old in good health and CMV-seronegative. The CDR3 runs from the conserved cysteine through the conserved F or W. The order of the fields is D gene, CDR3 length, clone size, J gene, V gene, CDR3 protein, CDR3 DNA. D genes are given only for firm matches. The size entry is marked missing in some rows and otherwise reads once, few, many or a size class.

>TRBD1|14|.|TRBJ2-1|TRBV30
CSLFDRGAYNEQFF
TGTTCTCTTTTCGACAGGGGAGCCTACAATGAGCAGTTCTTC
>.|16|.|TRBJ2-1|TRBV4-1
CASSQVSALRNNEQFF
TGCGCCAGCAGCCAAGTAAGCGCCCTCCGGAACAATGAGCAGTTCTTC
>.|14|.|TRBJ1-4|TRBV19
CASSFTGTNEKLFF
TGTGCCAGTAGTTTCACAGGGACTAATGAAAAACTGTTTTTT
>TRBD1|15|.|TRBJ2-1|TRBV28
CASSFLTGSSNEQFF
TGTGCCAGCAGTTTTCTGACAGGGAGTTCAAATGAGCAGTTCTTC
>.|16|.|TRBJ1-2|TRBV28
CASSSPSRVVGYGYTF
TGTGCCAGCAGCTCCCCAAGCAGGGTAGTGGGCTATGGCTACACCTTC
>TRBD1|14|.|TRBJ1-1|TRBV7-6
CASTGQPMNTEAFF
TGTGCCAGCACGGGACAGCCGATGAACACTGAAGCTTTCTTT
>TRBD2|16|.|TRBJ2-5|TRBV19
CASSPLGSSGVETQYF
TGTGCCAGTAGTCCTTTAGGGTCTAGCGGGGTAGAGACCCAGTACTTC
>TRBD1|13|.|TRBJ1-5|TRBV18
CASSDQGGQPQHF
TGTGCCAGCTCAGACCAGGGGGGACAGCCCCAGCATTTT
>.|15|.|TRBJ1-4|TRBV21-1
CASSKRGQGVEKLFF
TGTGCCAGCAGCAAACGCGGCCAGGGGGTTGAAAAACTGTTTTTT
>TRBD1|17|.|TRBJ2-2|TRBV7-9
CASSSPGQGVVIGELFF
TGTGCCAGCAGCTCCCCGGGACAGGGCGTGGTAATCGGGGAGCTGTTTTTT
>TRBD2|15|.|TRBJ2-3|TRBV15
CATRNARGNADTQYF
TGTGCCACCAGGAATGCGCGGGGGAATGCAGATACGCAGTATTTT
>TRBD2|15|.|TRBJ2-5|TRBV5-1
CASSLLQRGGETQYF
TGCGCCAGCAGCTTGCTCCAGCGGGGTGGGGAGACCCAGTACTTC
>TRBD2|16|.|TRBJ2-7|TRBV4-1
CASSQDWSGGIYEQYF
TGCGCCAGCAGCCAAGATTGGTCCGGGGGGATCTACGAGCAGTACTTC
>.|13|.|TRBJ1-1|TRBV10-2
CASSPGRGTEAFF
TGCGCCAGCTCCCCCGGGAGGGGAACTGAAGCTTTCTTT
>TRBD2|15|.|TRBJ2-2|TRBV2
CASSEWLAGSGELFF
TGTGCCAGCAGTGAATGGCTAGCGGGGTCAGGGGAGCTGTTTTTT
>.|15|.|TRBJ1-1|TRBV27
CASGTWGGWRTEAFF
TGTGCCAGCGGGACTTGGGGAGGATGGCGGACTGAAGCTTTCTTT
>TRBD2|15|few|TRBJ2-3|TRBV6-5
CASSGLAGGKDTQYF
TGTGCCAGCAGTGGCCTAGCGGGGGGAAAAGATACGCAGTATTTT
>.|12|.|TRBJ2-5|TRBV2
CASTEYRAAQYF
TGTGCCAGCACGGAGTACAGGGCTGCCCAGTACTTC